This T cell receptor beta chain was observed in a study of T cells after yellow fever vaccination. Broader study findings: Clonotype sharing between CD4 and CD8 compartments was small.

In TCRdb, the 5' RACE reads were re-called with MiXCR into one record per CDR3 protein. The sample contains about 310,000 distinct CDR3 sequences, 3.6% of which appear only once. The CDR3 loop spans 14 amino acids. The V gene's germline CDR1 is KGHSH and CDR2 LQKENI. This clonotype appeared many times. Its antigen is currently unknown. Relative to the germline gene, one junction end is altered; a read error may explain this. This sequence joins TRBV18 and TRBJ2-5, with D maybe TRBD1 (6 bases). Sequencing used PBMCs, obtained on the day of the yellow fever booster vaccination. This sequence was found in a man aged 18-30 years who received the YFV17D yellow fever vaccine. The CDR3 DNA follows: TGTGCCAGCTCACCAGCGTCACAGGGAGAGATCCAGTACTTC. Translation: CASSPASQGEIQYF.